The clone carrying this TCR beta chain was counted ten times or more. The data stem from a study of T cells in Graves' hyperthyroidism and ophthalmopathy. Amplification yielded TCR beta CDR3 regions, with RNA transcripts as the source. The TCR CDR3 was amplified in a first-round RT-PCR using the HTBI primer set. From the multiplex PCR reads, TCRdb called clonotypes with MiXCR, one entry per CDR3 protein. The sample lists 250,000 or so distinct CDR3 sequences, 13% to 15% seen once, with roughly 14% in the top ten. The V segment lost 0 bases and the J segment 9 bases; nucleotides outside the gene matches: 12. Germline assignment: CDR1 LGHNT and CDR2 FRNRAP. The CDR3 covers 17 residues.

The chain carries TRBV12-5 and TRBJ2-1; TRBD2 matches 9 bases. The clonotype originates from a woman aged 35 to 49 with Graves' hyperthyroidism that later progressed to Graves' ophthalmopathy. The sample was blood. The CDR3 DNA is TGTGCTAGTGGTTTGGTATTAAGGGCGGGAGGGCCAAGTGAGCAGTTCTTC. Encoded protein: CASGLVLRAGGPSEQFF.